One T cell receptor (beta chain) is described in this entry. What it binds is unknown. Assay: immunoSEQ multiplex PCR; the TCRdb copy retains only in-frame clones and omits some. The sample carries 40,000 or so clones, approximately 82% recorded once. The source of the sample is a study of glioma-infiltrating T cells after dendritic cell vaccination. Overall study: Three intradermal dendritic cell vaccine injections were given every two weeks.

Only patients with spare fresh-frozen tumor and over two years of follow-up were included. All glioblastoma patients lacked an isocitrate dehydrogenase mutation. Study-level points and caveats: Complete blood and tumor specimen sets were limited to few patients.

This TCR was recovered from a human donor with glioblastoma. Here the sequenced sample was blood, taken before dendritic cell vaccination.

The CDR3 protein is CASSSYLSSGGKSSYEQYF. CDR3 DNA: TGTGCCAGCAGTTCGTATCTTTCTAGCGGGGGTAAAAGCTCCTACGAGCAGTACTTC. V usage is TRBV27 and J usage is TRBJ2-7; TRBD2 matches at 10 bases. The germline V gene has CDR1 MNHEY and CDR2 SMNVEV (reference sequence). The CDR3 has 19 amino acids. V lost 4 bases, J lost 0 bases, and 15 bases stayed unmatched.